This T cell receptor beta chain is from a study of T cell responses to AZD1222 COVID-19 vaccine. On the study more broadly: Pooled together were second doses at about 4 or about 12 weeks. Study-wide findings and caveats: Spike-specific TCR repertoires showed rising breadth and depth after two AZD1222 doses. White British donors predominated, females outnumbered males, and clonal diversity was possibly underestimated. Among vaccine-associated CD4 TCRs, coverage spanned spike, with dominance at 160-218 and 743-854.

Libraries were prepared by immunoSEQ multiplex PCR; TCRdb keeps only in-frame clonotypes and omits some of them. The sample yields about 120,000 clones, roughly 91% seen once. This CDR3 is built from 14 residues. Trimming cost V 5 bases and J 2 bases, with 12 bases left between them. Germline V CDR1 and CDR2: SGHTA, FQGNSA. On this clone itself: Antigen: not known.

The sequence came from an adult in good health. The source material was peripheral blood, sampled on day 0 of AZD1222 vaccination. The rearrangement joins TRBV7-2 to TRBJ1-2; tentative D call: TRBD1 (6 bases). This chain's CDR3 is CASSRTVLNYGYTF. The CDR3 DNA reads as TGTGCCAGCAGCCGGACAGTGCTCAACTATGGCTACACCTTC.